This T cell receptor (beta chain) is drawn from a study of cytomegalovirus exposure and HLA in healthy donors. Germline values: CDR1 SGHDT, CDR2 YYEEEE. Trimming cost V 3 bases and J 0 bases, with 12 bases left between them. This CDR3 comprises 15 residues. PCR was performed using 60 Vbeta and 13 Jbeta primers. Sequencing was performed with immunoSEQ multiplex PCR; in TCRdb, only in-frame clones are kept and a portion is missing. The sample lists under 200,000 clones, over 65% occurring once. This clonotype was sampled from a female donor in good health and CMV-seronegative. The V gene is TRBV5-6, the J gene TRBJ1-2; D unclear. Source material: PBMCs. CDR3 sequence: CASSSPSQANYGYTF. The DNA for the CDR3 is TGTGCCAGCAGCTCTCCAAGCCAAGCTAACTATGGCTACACCTTC.